This TCR beta chain was retrieved from a study of cytomegalovirus exposure and HLA in healthy donors. On the study more broadly: An earlier analysis found around 100 million unique TCR beta sequences from roughly 170 million T cells.

The PCR had 60 Vbeta and 13 Jbeta primers. Method: immunoSEQ multiplex PCR; TCRdb's copy keeps in-frame clones and lacks some. The table lists around 100,000 clones, approximately 80% of them singletons. Trimming removed 1 base at V and 7 bases at J, with 17 bases between. CDR1 SEHNR and CDR2 FQNEAQ come from the germline V gene (reference sequence). The CDR3 has 15 amino acids. Notes on the study in general: Later analysis demonstrated an association between a missense DCLRE1C variant and TCR beta V- and J-gene trimming.

This cohort consisted of healthy bone marrow donors. With regard to this clone: The antigen is not known.

The rearrangement uses TRBV7-9 and TRBJ2-7, with TRBD1 as a possible D gene (6 bases). The receptor was isolated from a female donor in good health and CMV-seropositive. Input material: PBMCs. CDR3 sequence (DNA): TGTGCCAGCAGCTTAGGACGGGCAGGGGAAAGAGAGCAGTACTTC. Translation: CASSLGRAGEREQYF.